This TCR beta chain is from a study of OX40 agonist ivuxolimab in advanced cancers. Study context: With a range of roughly 20 to 85, age averaged 60 years, and 75% to 90% were male. Partial responses, seen in three patients, involved one hepatocellular carcinoma and two cutaneous melanomas.

General study findings and limits: Partial responders at 0.1-3.0 mg/kg had among the lowest clonal expansion.

Blood got drawn at baseline, again on cycle 4 day 1, and then on cycle 7 day 1. Germline loops: CDR1 ENHRY, CDR2 SYGVKD. The CDR3 runs to 15 residues. Losses at the gene ends were 6 bases for V and 2 bases for J; bases not matched to a gene: 2. With respect to this clone: Its antigen is currently unknown.

Produced via immunoSEQ multiplex PCR; TCRdb's table is partial and in-frame only. The repertoire holds around 70,000 clones, with around 86% as singletons. The chain carries TRBV10-3 and TRBJ2-6, with TRBD2 matching 9 bases. This specimen was CD4+ or CD8+ T cells sorted from blood, taken in a trial of the OX40 agonist ivuxolimab. This sequence was found in an adult with an advanced solid tumor such as melanoma, head and neck, liver or kidney cancer. CDR3 sequence reads: CAIRAGGTGANVLTF. The DNA of the CDR3 is TGTGCCATCAGAGCGGGAGGCACTGGGGCCAACGTCCTGACTTTC.